These 5 T cell receptor beta chains originate from one sample sequenced in a study of OX40 agonist ivuxolimab in advanced cancers. Profiling relied on immunoSEQ multiplex PCR, and the TCRdb table lists in-frame clones only, not all of them. Of about 85,000 clones in the sample, around 84% were seen once. The sample consisted of CD4+ or CD8+ T cells sorted from blood, taken in a trial of the OX40 agonist ivuxolimab. The receptors here all came from an adult with an advanced solid tumor such as melanoma, head and neck, liver or kidney cancer.

The chain has TRBV28 and TRBJ2-7; weak D call: TRBD2 (5 bases). CDR1 is MDHEN, CDR2 SYDVKM, per germline. The CDR3 runs to 14 residues. Trimming took off 4 bases at V and 0 bases at J, with 10 bases between the two ends. The CDR3 DNA is TGTGCCAGCAGTTCAGGTGGGAGCTCCTACGAGCAGTACGTC. Translation gives CASSSGGSSYEQYV.

V usage is TRBV6-5 and J usage is TRBJ1-1; the match to TRBD1 covers 9 bases. The CDR3 is made up of 15 amino acids. Germline CDR1 MNHEY, CDR2 SVGAGI. Unmatched junction bases numbered 9, after V lost 2 bases and J lost 8 bases. CDR3 coding DNA: TGTGCCAGCAGTTACACGACAGGGGGGGCCCCCGAAGCTTTCTTT. The encoded protein is CASSYTTGGAPEAFF.

The V and J genes are TRBV7-9 and TRBJ1-1, with D hard to call. V lost 0 bases and J 5 bases, leaving 13 bases between the germline ends. This CDR3 is built from 15 residues. Germline-derived CDR1 and CDR2 are SEHNR and FQNEAQ (reference sequence). CDR3 loop: CASSLANRLGTEAFF. The CDR3 DNA reads as TGTGCCAGCAGCTTAGCAAACCGTCTGGGGACTGAAGCTTTCTTT. The whole variable domain, remainder taken from reference TRBV7-9 and TRBJ1-1, is DTGVSQNPRHKITKRGQNVTFRCDPISEHNRLYWYRQTLGQGPEFLTYFQNEAQLEKSRLLSDRFSAERPKGSFSTLEIQRTEQGDSAMYLCASSLANRLGTEAFFGQGTRLTVV.

The chain links TRBV23-1 to TRBJ1-4, with D unclear. Being an ORF, TRBV23-1 has a function that is uncertain. Between the trimmed V and J ends, which lost 2 bases and 3 bases, there was a span of 13 bases. This CDR3 comprises 16 residues. CDR3 loop: CASSQALSQPNEKLFF. The CDR3 DNA sequence: TGCGCCAGCAGTCAAGCCCTCAGTCAGCCTAATGAAAAACTGTTTTTT.

This chain links TRBV10-3 with TRBJ2-7; TRBD1 aligns across 10 bases. Germline lookup yields CDR1 ENHRY and CDR2 SYGVKD. The CDR3 has 15 amino acids. V was clipped by 8 bases and J by 4 bases; unmatched bases: 11. The CDR3 bases are TGTGCCATCGGATATTCCGGGACAGGGGATTACGAGCAGTACTTC. Translated: CAIGYSGTGDYEQYF.